This TCR beta chain was obtained from a study of cytomegalovirus exposure and HLA in healthy donors (dated by TCRdb to about 2017). Broadly, across the study: According to a later analysis, the approximately 130 validation repertoires were produced on the same platform as the roughly 700 repertoires of the first cohort. The study aimed to test whether signatures of past pathogen exposure could be identified by cataloging public T cell receptors. Besides the first cohort of 550 to 750 subjects, a separate validation cohort made up of around 120 different subjects was used. To predict cytomegalovirus infection status, the study combined high-throughput TCR immunosequencing, statistical association of individual TCRs with disease status, and machine learning. Here is what the overall study found, with its caveats: The validation cohort had no HLA typing available for a later analysis, so co-occurrence within that cohort was assessed over all 120 or so repertoires. The classifier was reported to diagnose cytomegalovirus status with high specificity and sensitivity in both the original and validation cohorts. Subsequent analysis determined that TCRs grouped into clusters in the first cohort also showed a tendency toward co-occurrence across the roughly 110 validation repertoires, and approximately 94% of cluster scores exceeded 0. Across donors, most TCR sequences were observed very rarely, whereas some public TCRs were present in many individuals. In vitro tests confirmed that a few of the cytomegalovirus-associated TCR beta chains recognize cytomegalovirus antigens. A total of 150 to 200 TCR beta chains were listed by the study as associated with cytomegalovirus. It was suggested by the authors that the approach could potentially be generalized to other disease states and immunological phenotypes.

Donors formed part of the validation cohort, which comprised 120 subjects and was distinct from the first cohort of some 700 subjects. CDR1 and CDR2 are read off the germline V gene as LGHNA and YSLEER. Relative to germline, V is missing 1 base and J is missing 3 bases, with 5 bases of the junction outside any gene match. Including the terminal cysteine and phenylalanine, the CDR3 comprises 15 residues. Solely the CDR3 DNA is kept, with 45 bases framed from the first base. With regard to this clone: What this receptor recognizes is not known. It has no much larger one-base neighbor in the sample; base qualities were not kept.

The library was made by the immunoSEQ multiplex PCR assay. The authors' analysis ran thus. To diagnose cytomegalovirus status from the catalog of TCR beta chain sequences, a statistical classification framework was built. TCRdb provides this immuneACCESS table in a form limited to in-frame rearrangements. Some clones are lacking; in checked studies, under half of them reflect an unresolved V gene, and why the rest are absent is not known. The V and J calls and clone size are taken from that table; D and trimming were inferred from the DNA. This sample gives 150,000 to 200,000 clones in total; around 81% of them show up just once. The top ten clones comprise approximately 2.3% of the sample.

The chain was built from TRBV4-3 and TRBJ2-5, with 7 bases in between that match TRBD2. The sequenced sample was PBMCs. This sequence was found in a man aged 25 to 40 in good health and CMV-seropositive. The DNA sequence reads TGCGCCAGCAGCCAAGTCGATGCGGGGGAAGAGACCCAGTACTTC. Translation gives CASSQVDAGEETQYF.